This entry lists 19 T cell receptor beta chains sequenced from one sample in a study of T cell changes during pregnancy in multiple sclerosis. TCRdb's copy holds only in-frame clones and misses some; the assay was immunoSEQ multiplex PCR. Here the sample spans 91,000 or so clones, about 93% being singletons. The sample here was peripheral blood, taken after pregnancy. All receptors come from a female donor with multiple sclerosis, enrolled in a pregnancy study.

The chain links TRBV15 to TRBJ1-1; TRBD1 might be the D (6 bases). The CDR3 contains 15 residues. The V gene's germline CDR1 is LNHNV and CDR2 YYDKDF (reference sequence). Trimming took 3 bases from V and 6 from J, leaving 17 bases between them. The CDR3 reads CATSSPLGDIPEAFF. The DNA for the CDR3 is TGTGCCACCAGCAGCCCTCTGGGGGACATCCCTGAAGCTTTCTTT.

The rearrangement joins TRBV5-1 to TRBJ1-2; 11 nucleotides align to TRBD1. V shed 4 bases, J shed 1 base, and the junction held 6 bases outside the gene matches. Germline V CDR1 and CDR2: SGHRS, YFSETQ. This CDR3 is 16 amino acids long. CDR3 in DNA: TGCGCCAGCAGCCTGCGGACAGGGGGCTTTAACTATGGCTACACCTTC. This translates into CASSLRTGGFNYGYTF.

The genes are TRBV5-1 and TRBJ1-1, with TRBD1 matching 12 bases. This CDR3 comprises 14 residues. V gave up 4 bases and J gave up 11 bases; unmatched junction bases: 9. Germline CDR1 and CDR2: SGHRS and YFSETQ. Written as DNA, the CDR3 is TGCGCCAGCAGCAGCTACCGGGACAGGGGGCATGCTTTCTTT. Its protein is CASSSYRDRGHAFF.

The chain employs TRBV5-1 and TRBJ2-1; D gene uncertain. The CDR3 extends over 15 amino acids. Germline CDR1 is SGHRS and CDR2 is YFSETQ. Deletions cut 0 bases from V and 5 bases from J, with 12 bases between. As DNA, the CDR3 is TGCGCCAGCAGCTTGGAAAGCTTCAAAGACAATGAGCAGTTCTTC. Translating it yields CASSLESFKDNEQFF.

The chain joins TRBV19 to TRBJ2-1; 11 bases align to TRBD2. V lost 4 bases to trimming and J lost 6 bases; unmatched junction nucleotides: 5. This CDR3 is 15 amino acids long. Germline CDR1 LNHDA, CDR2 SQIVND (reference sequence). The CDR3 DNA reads TGTGCCAGTAGTAGTAGCGGGAGGGCCCCCAATGAGCAGTTCTTC. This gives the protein CASSSSGRAPNEQFF.

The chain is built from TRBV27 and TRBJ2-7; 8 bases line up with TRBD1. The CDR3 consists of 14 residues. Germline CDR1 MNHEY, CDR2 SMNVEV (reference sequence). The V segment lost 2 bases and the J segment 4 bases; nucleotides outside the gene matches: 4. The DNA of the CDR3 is TGTGCCAGCAGTTTAGGACAGGGAAATTACGAGCAGTACTTC. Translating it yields CASSLGQGNYEQYF.

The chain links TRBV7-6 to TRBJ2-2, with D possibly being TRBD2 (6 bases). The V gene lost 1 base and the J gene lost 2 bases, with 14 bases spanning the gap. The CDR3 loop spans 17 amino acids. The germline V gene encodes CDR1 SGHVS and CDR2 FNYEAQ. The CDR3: CASSLEVSGSNTGELFF. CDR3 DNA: TGTGCCAGCAGCTTAGAGGTTTCCGGGAGCAACACCGGGGAGCTGTTTTTT. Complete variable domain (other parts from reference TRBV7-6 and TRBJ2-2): GAGVSQSPRYKVTKRGQDVALRCDPISGHVSLYWYRQALGQGPEFLTYFNYEAQQDKSGLPNDRFSAERPEGSISTLTIQRTEQRDSAMYRCASSLEVSGSNTGELFFGEGSRLTVL.

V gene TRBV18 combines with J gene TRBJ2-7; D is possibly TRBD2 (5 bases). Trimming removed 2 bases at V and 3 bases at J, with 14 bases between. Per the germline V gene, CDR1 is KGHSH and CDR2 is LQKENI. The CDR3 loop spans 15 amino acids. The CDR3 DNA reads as TGTGCCAGCTCACCAGAGGGTTCACCCTTCTACGAGCAGTACTTC. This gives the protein CASSPEGSPFYEQYF.

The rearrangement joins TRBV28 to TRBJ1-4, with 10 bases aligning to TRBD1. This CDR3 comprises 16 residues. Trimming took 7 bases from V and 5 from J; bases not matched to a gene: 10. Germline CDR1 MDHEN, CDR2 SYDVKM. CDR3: CASTDPAGQGNEKLFF. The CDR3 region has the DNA TGTGCCAGCACCGATCCTGCGGGACAGGGGAATGAAAAACTGTTTTTT.

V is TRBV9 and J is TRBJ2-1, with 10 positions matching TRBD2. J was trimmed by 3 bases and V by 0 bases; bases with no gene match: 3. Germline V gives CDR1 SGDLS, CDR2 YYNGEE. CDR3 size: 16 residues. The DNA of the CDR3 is TGTGCCAGCAGCGTAGTGGCTAGCGGGAGCTACAATGAGCAGTTCTTC. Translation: CASSVVASGSYNEQFF.

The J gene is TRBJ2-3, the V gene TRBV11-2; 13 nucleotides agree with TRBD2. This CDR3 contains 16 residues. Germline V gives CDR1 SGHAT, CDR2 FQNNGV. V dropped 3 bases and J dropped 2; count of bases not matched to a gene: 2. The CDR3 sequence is CASSLGTSGITDTQYF. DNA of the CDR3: TGTGCCAGCAGCTTGGGGACTAGCGGGATCACAGATACGCAGTATTTT.

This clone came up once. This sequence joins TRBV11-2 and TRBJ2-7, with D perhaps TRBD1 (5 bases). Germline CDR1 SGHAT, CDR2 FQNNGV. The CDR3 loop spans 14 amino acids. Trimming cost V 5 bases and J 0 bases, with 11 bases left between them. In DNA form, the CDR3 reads TGTGCCAGCAGCCGCCTCAGGGACTCCTACGAGCAGTACTTC. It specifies CASSRLRDSYEQYF. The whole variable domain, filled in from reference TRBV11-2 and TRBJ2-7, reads EAGVAQSPRYKIIEKRQSVAFWCNPISGHATLYWYQQILGQGPKLLIQFQNNGVVDDSQLPKDRFSAERLKGVDSTLKIQPAKLEDSAVYLCASSRLRDSYEQYFGPGTRLTVT.

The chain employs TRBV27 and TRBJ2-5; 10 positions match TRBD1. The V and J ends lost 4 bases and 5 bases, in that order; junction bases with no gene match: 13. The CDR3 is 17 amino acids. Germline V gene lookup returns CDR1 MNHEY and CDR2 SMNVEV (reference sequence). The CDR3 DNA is TGTGCCAGCAGTTCGTCTTCCGGGACAGGGGTGTTGGAGACCCAGTACTTC. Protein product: CASSSSSGTGVLETQYF.

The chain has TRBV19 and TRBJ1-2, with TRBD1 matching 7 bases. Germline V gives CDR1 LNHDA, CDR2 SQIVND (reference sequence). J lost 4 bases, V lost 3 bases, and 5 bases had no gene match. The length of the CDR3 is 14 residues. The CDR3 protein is CASSISGQSYGYTF. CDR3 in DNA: TGTGCCAGTAGTATCTCGGGACAGTCCTATGGCTACACCTTC.

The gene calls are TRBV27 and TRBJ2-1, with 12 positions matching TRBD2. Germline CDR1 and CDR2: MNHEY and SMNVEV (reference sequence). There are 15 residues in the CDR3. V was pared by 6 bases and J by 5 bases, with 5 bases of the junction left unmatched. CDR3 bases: TGTGCCAGCAGCGCCCGGACTAGCGGGAACAATGAGCAGTTCTTC. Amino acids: CASSARTSGNNEQFF.

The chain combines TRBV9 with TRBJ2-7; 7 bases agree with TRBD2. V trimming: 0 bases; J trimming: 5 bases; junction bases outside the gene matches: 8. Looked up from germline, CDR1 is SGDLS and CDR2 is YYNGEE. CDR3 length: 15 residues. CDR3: CASSVGGGRADEQYF. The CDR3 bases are TGTGCCAGCAGCGTAGGCGGAGGGAGGGCCGACGAGCAGTACTTC.

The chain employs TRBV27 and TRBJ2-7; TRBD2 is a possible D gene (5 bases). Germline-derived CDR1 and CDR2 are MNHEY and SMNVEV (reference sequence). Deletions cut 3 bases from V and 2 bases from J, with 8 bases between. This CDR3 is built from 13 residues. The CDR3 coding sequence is TGTGCCAGCAGTTTCAGCGGTGCCTACGAGCAGTACTTC. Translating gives CASSFSGAYEQYF.

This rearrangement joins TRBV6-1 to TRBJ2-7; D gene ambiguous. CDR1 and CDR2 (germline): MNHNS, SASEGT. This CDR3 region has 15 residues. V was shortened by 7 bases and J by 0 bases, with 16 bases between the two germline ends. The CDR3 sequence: CASKPSHLASYEQYF. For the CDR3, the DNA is TGTGCCAGCAAACCTTCCCACCTGGCCTCCTACGAGCAGTACTTC.

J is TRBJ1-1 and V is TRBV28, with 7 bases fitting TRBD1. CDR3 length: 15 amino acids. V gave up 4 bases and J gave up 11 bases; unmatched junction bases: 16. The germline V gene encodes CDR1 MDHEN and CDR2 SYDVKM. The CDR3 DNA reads TGTGCCAGCAGTTCTTACCCCACGAGACAGGGAACGGCTTTCTTT. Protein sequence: CASSSYPTRQGTAFF.